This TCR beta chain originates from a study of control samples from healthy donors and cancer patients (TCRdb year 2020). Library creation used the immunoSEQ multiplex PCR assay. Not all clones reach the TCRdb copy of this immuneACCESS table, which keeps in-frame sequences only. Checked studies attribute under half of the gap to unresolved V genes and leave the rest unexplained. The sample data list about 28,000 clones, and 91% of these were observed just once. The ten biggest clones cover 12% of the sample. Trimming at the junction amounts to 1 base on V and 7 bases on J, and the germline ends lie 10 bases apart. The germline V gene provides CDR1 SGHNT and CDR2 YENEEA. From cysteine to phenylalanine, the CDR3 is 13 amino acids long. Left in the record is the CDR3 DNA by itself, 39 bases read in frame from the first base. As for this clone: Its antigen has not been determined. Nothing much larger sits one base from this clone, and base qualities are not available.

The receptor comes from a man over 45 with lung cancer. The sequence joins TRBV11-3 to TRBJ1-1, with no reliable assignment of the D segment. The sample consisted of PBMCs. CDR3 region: CASSLGEGSEAFF. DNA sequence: TGTGCCAGCAGCTTAGGGGAAGGCAGTGAAGCTTTCTTT. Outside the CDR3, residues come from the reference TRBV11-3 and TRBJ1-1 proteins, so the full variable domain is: EAGVVQSPRYKIIEKKQPVAFWCNPISGHNTLYWYLQNLGQGPELLIRYENEEAVDDSQLPKDRFSAERLKGVDSTLKIQPAELGDSAVYLCASSLGEGSEAFFGQGTRLTVV.